This T cell receptor beta chain was documented in a study of T cell changes during pregnancy in multiple sclerosis. TCRdb's table, derived via immunoSEQ multiplex PCR, lists solely in-frame clones and lacks some. The sample lists about 60,000 clones; over 75% were seen once. This CDR3 comprises 20 residues. Per germline, CDR1 LGHNA and CDR2 YNFKEQ. V shed 4 bases and J 2 bases; nucleotides not matched to a gene: 20. The sequencing used peripheral blood, collected before pregnancy. V usage is TRBV4-2 and J usage is TRBJ1-2, with 9 bases identical to TRBD1. The origin of this receptor is a female donor with multiple sclerosis, enrolled in a pregnancy study. The CDR3 DNA is TGTGCCAGCAGCCCAGTGGGTCCGGGACAGGGAAGAGGGGCCAACTATGGCTACACCTTC. Its translation: CASSPVGPGQGRGANYGYTF.